The entry that follows covers one TCR beta chain sequence. There are 11 residues in the CDR3. V lost 3 bases to trimming and J lost 8 bases, with 10 bases between them. Germline-derived CDR1 and CDR2 are GTSNPN and SVGIG (reference sequence). Every isolated RNA sample was fully reverse transcribed, so sequencing captured expressed TCRB transcripts. TCRdb's copy holds only in-frame clones and misses some; the assay was immunoSEQ multiplex PCR. Of 220,000 or so clones listed, over 65% are singletons. The source of the sample is a study of beta chain features in type 1 diabetes. Across the whole study: All samples together contributed 85 million to 120 million sorted cells for examination.

Via the markers CD45RO/CCR7/CD25/CD127/CD95/CD27, stem cell-like memory, regulatory, central memory and naive CD4+ cells were sorted. The sample taken for sequencing was naive CD4+ T cells from blood. The chain employs TRBV30 and TRBJ1-1; tentative D call: TRBD1 (5 bases). The sequence derives from a man between 25 and 39 years old in good health. The CDR3 DNA is TGTGCCTGGAGCCCGGAGGGGGAAGCTTTCTTT. Translation: CAWSPEGEAFF.